The next 13 T cell receptor beta chains were all read from a single sample in a study of control samples from healthy donors and cancer patients. Assay: immunoSEQ multiplex PCR; the TCRdb copy retains only in-frame clones and omits some. The table includes 200,000 or so clones, about 94% detected once. Sequencing input: blood. The receptors here all came from a man aged 50 or older in good health.

V is TRBV4-1 and J is TRBJ2-1, with 14 nucleotides matching TRBD2. CDR3 length: 19 amino acids. Per the germline V gene, CDR1 is MGHRA and CDR2 is YSYEKL. The V and J ends lost 4 bases and 6 bases, in that order; junction bases with no gene match: 14. CDR3 nucleotides: TGCGCCAGCAGCCTCCAAAGGACTAGCGGGGGGCTTGGGTTCAATGAGCAGTTCTTC. It yields the protein CASSLQRTSGGLGFNEQFF.

The table lists this clone with a count of one. V and J are TRBV7-9 and TRBJ2-4; tentative D call: TRBD1 (6 bases). The germline gives CDR1 SEHNR, CDR2 FQNEAQ (reference sequence). Deletions cut 5 bases from V and 7 bases from J, with 24 bases between. This CDR3 contains 17 residues. This CDR3 reads CASSPAVGQGRLNIQYF. The DNA of the CDR3 is TGTGCCAGCAGCCCCGCGGTGGGACAAGGGCGTCTGAACATTCAGTACTTC. Looking up the rest from reference TRBV7-9 and TRBJ2-4 gives the full variable domain: DTGVSQNPRHKITKRGQNVTFRCDPISEHNRLYWYRQTLGQGPEFLTYFQNEAQLEKSRLLSDRFSAERPKGSFSTLEIQRTEQGDSAMYLCASSPAVGQGRLNIQYFGAGTRLSVL.

Worth noting for this clone: This specimen includes other DNA sequences encoding the same CDR3. This chain joins TRBV2 and TRBJ1-5; 11 bases match TRBD1. Germline assignment: CDR1 SNHLY and CDR2 FYNNEI. With 4 bases clipped from V and 7 bases from J, the junction kept 3 bases outside the gene matches. CDR3 size: 14 residues. The CDR3 DNA is TGTGCCAGCAGTGGGGGGACAGGGGGGCAGCCCCAGCATTTT. Amino acid sequence: CASSGGTGGQPQHF.

This clone was recorded only once. The chain couples TRBV2 to TRBJ2-2, with D uncertain. Germline-derived CDR1 and CDR2 are SNHLY and FYNNEI. The germline V and J ends were trimmed by 2 bases and 2 bases, with 9 bases remaining between them. CDR3 length: 15 amino acids. The CDR3 is CASSESLINTGELFF. The DNA of the CDR3 is TGTGCCAGCAGTGAAAGTTTGATTAACACCGGGGAGCTGTTTTTT.

CDR3: CASSLVVGVEQPQHF. In DNA, the CDR3 is TGCGCCAGCAGCTTGGTGGTAGGGGTGGAACAGCCCCAGCATTTT. The genes are TRBV5-1 and TRBJ1-5; the D gene is possibly TRBD1 (5 bases). Germline CDR1 is SGHRS and CDR2 is YFSETQ. The V gene lost 0 bases and the J gene lost 7 bases, with 14 bases spanning the gap. The CDR3 spans 15 residues.

V is TRBV5-1 and J is TRBJ1-5; tentatively, D is TRBD1 (5 bases). This CDR3 has 15 residues. The V end was cut by 4 bases, the J end by 3 bases, with 14 bases between. CDR1 is SGHRS, CDR2 YFSETQ, per germline. For the CDR3, the DNA is TGCGCCAGCAGCCCCAGCGGGGCTGACAATCAGCCCCAGCATTTT. This translates into CASSPSGADNQPQHF.

V and J are TRBV18 and TRBJ1-5; the D gene is possibly TRBD1 (6 bases). Trimming removed 3 bases from V and 6 bases from J, with 12 bases in between. This CDR3 has 14 amino acids. The V gene's germline CDR1 is KGHSH and CDR2 LQKENI. CDR3 amino acids: CASSPSGEGQPQHF. The DNA for the CDR3 is TGTGCCAGCTCACCTTCAGGGGAAGGTCAGCCCCAGCATTTT.

The V gene is TRBV10-3, the J gene TRBJ1-1; 10 bases are a match to TRBD1. Germline CDR1 reads ENHRY; CDR2 reads SYGVKD. The CDR3 consists of 15 residues. V trimming: 10 bases; J trimming: 5 bases; junction bases outside the gene matches: 13. In nucleotides, the CDR3 is TGTGCCACCCAGGGACAGGGGTATAGTGGGACTGAAGCTTTCTTT. Its protein product is CATQGQGYSGTEAFF.

The CDR3 DNA is TGCGCCAGCAGTGGGGCGGGGGCTACAGATACGCAGTATTTT. Its protein product is CASSGAGATDTQYF. The rearrangement uses TRBV10-1 and TRBJ2-3, with D perhaps matching TRBD2 (7 bases). The CDR3 sequence is 14 residues long. The germline V gene encodes CDR1 WNHNN and CDR2 SYGVQD (reference sequence). Between the trimmed V and J ends, which lost 4 bases and 3 bases, there was a span of 11 bases.

On this clone: The sample contains more than one DNA sequence encoding this CDR3. J is TRBJ2-5 and V is TRBV9; TRBD2 matches at 8 bases. Trimming removed 1 base from V and 4 bases from J; junction bases left unmatched: 3. Germline assignment: CDR1 SGDLS and CDR2 YYNGEE. CDR3 length: 14 residues. For the CDR3, the DNA is TGTGCCAGCAGCGTAAGCGGGGGTGGAGAGACCCAGTACTTC. Translation: CASSVSGGGETQYF.

The chain links TRBV6-5 to TRBJ2-1, with 11 nucleotides matching TRBD1. V was pared by 6 bases and J by 3 bases, with 1 base of the junction left unmatched. The CDR3 extends over 14 amino acids. Germline lookup yields CDR1 MNHEY and CDR2 SVGAGI. The DNA of the CDR3 is TGTGCCAGCAGGGGGACAGGGGGCTACAATGAGCAGTTCTTC. Encoded protein: CASRGTGGYNEQFF.

This clone was seen once. The chain links TRBV6-2 or TRBV6-3 to TRBJ1-6; D unresolved. Germline loops: CDR1 MNHEY, CDR2 SVGEGT. This CDR3 spans 15 amino acids. Trimming left V 5 bases short and J 10 bases short, with 18 bases between. The CDR3 reads CASSPGRIPTSPLHF. CDR3 nucleotides: TGTGCCAGCAGTCCGGGTCGCATACCCACGTCACCCCTCCACTTT.

V usage is TRBV30 and J usage is TRBJ1-5; a weak D match, TRBD1 (6 bases). Germline V CDR1 and CDR2: GTSNPN, SVGIG (reference sequence). The CDR3 contains 14 residues. Trimming removed 3 bases from V and 5 bases from J, with 14 bases in between. CDR3 nucleotide sequence: TGTGCCTGGAGCCCCGGACAGCTTGATCAGCCCCAGCATTTT. It encodes CAWSPGQLDQPQHF.